This paragraph covers one T cell receptor (beta chain) sequence. What it recognizes is unknown. From germline, CDR1 is SGDLS and CDR2 YYNGEE. J lost 7 bases, V lost 4 bases, and 7 bases had no gene match. CDR3 size: 14 residues. The data originate from a study of cytomegalovirus exposure and HLA in healthy donors. Notes on the study in general: Rarity held for most TCR sequences, but there were some public TCRs that occurred in many donors. First-cohort TCR clusters tended to co-occur in the roughly 130 validation repertoires, a later analysis found.

TCRdb's copy holds only in-frame clones and misses some; the assay was immunoSEQ multiplex PCR. The data contain 200,000 to 250,000 clones, approximately 87% of them singletons. This chain links TRBV9 with TRBJ1-5; 8 nucleotides line up with TRBD1. Material: PBMCs. This clonotype was sampled from a woman aged 18-30 years in good health and CMV-seronegative. For the CDR3, the DNA is TGTGCCAGCAGCAACGGACAGGGAGGACAGCCCCAGCATTTT. This sequence encodes CASSNGQGGQPQHF.